These 25 T cell receptor beta chains were all obtained from the same sample, sequenced in a study of CD8 T cells in ankylosing spondylitis. These receptors have no identified antigens. General observations from the study: A motif in TCR beta, a set of under 10 highly homologous variants, appeared characteristic of ankylosing spondylitis blood.

TCRdb processed the 5' RACE reads anew with MiXCR; each CDR3 protein has one entry. Of about 440,000 distinct CDR3 sequences in the sample, 15% to 20% were seen once. The sequenced material came from blood, either unsorted or a sorted T cell fraction (not recorded which). Source of these receptors: a male donor with ankylosing spondylitis.

This clonotype was observed a few times. The genes are TRBV10-3 and TRBJ2-1; 10 nucleotides agree with TRBD2. V lost 6 bases and J lost 10; bases outside the gene matches: 12. CDR3 size: 15 residues. CDR1 is ENHRY and CDR2 is SYGVKD in the germline V gene. CDR3 DNA sequence: TGTGCCATCAGAAATAGCGGGGGGCCCTCCGGGGAGCAGTTCTTC. Its translation is CAIRNSGGPSGEQFF.

The chain joins TRBV11-2 to TRBJ2-2; TRBD1 matches 9 bases. The CDR3 length is 17 residues. CDR1 is SGHAT and CDR2 is FQNNGV in the germline V gene. Trimming removed 5 bases from V and 0 bases from J; junction bases left unmatched: 7. CDR3 sequence (DNA): TGTGCCAGCAGCCGCTACGGGACAGGGTCGAACACCGGGGAGCTGTTTTTT. Residues: CASSRYGTGSNTGELFF.

This chain connects TRBV6-2 or TRBV6-3 to TRBJ2-1; a possible D gene is TRBD2 (5 bases). The CDR3 is made up of 14 amino acids. Germline V lookup: CDR1 MNHEY, CDR2 SVGEGT. Trimming took 6 bases from V and 5 from J, leaving 14 bases between them. The chain's CDR3 is CASRPGLGNNEQFF. CDR3 bases: TGTGCCAGCAGACCGGGATTGGGTAACAATGAGCAGTTCTTC.

At least ten counts were recorded for this clonotype. The chain has TRBV12-3 or TRBV12-4 and TRBJ1-6, with D unclear. V lost 7 bases, J lost 10 bases, and 20 bases lay in between. The CDR3 totals 15 residues. CDR3 sequence reads: CASTKRIQQSSPLHF. CDR3 in DNA: TGTGCCAGCACCAAAAGGATCCAGCAGAGCTCACCCCTCCACTTT.

This sequence joins TRBV27 and TRBJ2-1; the D gene is possibly TRBD2 (6 bases). V was shortened by 3 bases and J by 9 bases, with 12 bases between the two germline ends. This CDR3 is built from 13 residues. Germline V gene lookup returns CDR1 MNHEY and CDR2 SMNVEV (reference sequence). The CDR3 spells CASSFPGVGEQFF. In DNA form, the CDR3 reads TGTGCCAGCAGTTTCCCGGGGGTCGGTGAGCAGTTCTTC.

This clonotype was found many times. The V gene is TRBV20-1, the J gene TRBJ2-2; TRBD2 matches at 12 bases. J was trimmed by 4 bases and V by 5 bases; bases with no gene match: 2. This CDR3 contains 14 residues. Looked up from germline, CDR1 is DFQATT and CDR2 is SNEGSKA (reference sequence). For the CDR3, the DNA is TGCAGTGCTGGGACTAGCGGGTTCACCGGGGAGCTGTTTTTT. It specifies CSAGTSGFTGELFF.

V gene TRBV3-1 combines with J gene TRBJ2-1; 10 bases line up with TRBD2. Germline V gene data show CDR1 as LGHDT and CDR2 as YNNKEL (reference sequence). V shed 1 base and J 2 bases; nucleotides not matched to a gene: 5. CDR3 length: 17 residues. CDR3 bases: TGTGCCAGCAGCCAAGGCCGAGCGGGAGGGCCCTACAATGAGCAGTTCTTC. Amino acid sequence: CASSQGRAGGPYNEQFF.

The chain employs TRBV27 and TRBJ1-4, with D tentatively TRBD1 (6 bases). The CDR3 consists of 18 residues. V dropped 4 bases and J dropped 4 bases, with 22 bases sitting between them. The germline CDR1 and CDR2 sequences are MNHEY and SMNVEV (reference sequence). CDR3 sequence reads: CASSSQSGGGIRNEKLFF. The CDR3 nucleotides are TGTGCCAGCAGTTCTCAATCGGGGGGCGGTATTCGTAATGAAAAACTGTTTTTT.

A few counts support this clonotype. CDR3 residues: CASSEVGGGGNQPQHF. The CDR3 coding sequence is TGTGCCAGCAGCGAAGTCGGGGGAGGGGGCAATCAGCCCCAGCATTTT. This rearrangement joins TRBV27 to TRBJ1-5, with D possibly being TRBD1 (5 bases). This CDR3 is 16 amino acids long. Trimming took off 6 bases at V and 2 bases at J, with 17 bases between the two ends. CDR1 and CDR2 from the germline V gene are MNHEY and SMNVEV (reference sequence).

The chain employs TRBV28 and TRBJ2-4; the D is unclear. Trimming removed 5 bases at V and 6 bases at J, with 17 bases between. Germline V gene data show CDR1 as MDHEN and CDR2 as SYDVKM. The CDR3 loop spans 15 amino acids. In nucleotides, the CDR3 is TGTGCCAGCAGTCCATATCCCCGGGTCGGAAACATTCAGTACTTC. Protein: CASSPYPRVGNIQYF. Variable domain in full (rest from reference TRBV28 and TRBJ2-4): DVKVTQSSRYLVKRTGEKVFLECVQDMDHENMFWYRQDPGLGLRLIYFSYDVKMKEKGDIPEGYSVSREKKERFSLILESASTNQTSMYLCASSPYPRVGNIQYFGAGTRLSVL.

This clonotype occurred a few times. The V gene is TRBV6-1, the J gene TRBJ2-3; 9 nucleotides align to TRBD2. V shed 8 bases, J shed 5 bases, and the junction held 5 bases outside the gene matches. This CDR3 contains 13 residues. The germline V gene has CDR1 MNHNS and CDR2 SASEGT. The CDR3 DNA is TGTGCCAGCCGTAAAGCGGGAGGAGATACGCAGTATTTT. It yields the protein CASRKAGGDTQYF.

The chain links TRBV7-8 to TRBJ2-7; 10 nucleotides align to TRBD2. The germline gives CDR1 SGHVS, CDR2 FQNEAQ. The J segment lost 1 base and the V segment lost 0 bases, leaving 9 bases of the junction unmatched. The CDR3 length is 18 residues. The DNA of the CDR3 is TGTGCCAGCAGCTTAGCTAGCCTAGCGGGAGTCGTATCCTACGAGCAGTACTTC. Protein product: CASSLASLAGVVSYEQYF.

A few counts support this clonotype. The chain recombines TRBV6-5 with TRBJ2-4; unclear D gene. The germline V gene has CDR1 MNHEY and CDR2 SVGAGI. The CDR3 sequence is 11 residues long. V was clipped by 6 bases and J by 4 bases, with 4 bases between them. The CDR3 nucleotides are TGTGCCAGCAGGCAGAAAAACATTCAGTACTTC. Translating gives CASRQKNIQYF.

This clonotype was observed a few times. The V call is TRBV2, the J call TRBJ2-1; 7 positions match TRBD1. V trimming: 7 bases; J trimming: 8 bases; junction bases outside the gene matches: 14. The CDR3 extends over 15 amino acids. Germline V gives CDR1 SNHLY, CDR2 FYNNEI. CDR3 residues: CASTRLQRGGDEQFF. CDR3 DNA: TGTGCCAGCACAAGGTTGCAGAGAGGGGGCGATGAGCAGTTCTTC.

In this sample, this clonotype turned up a few times. The chain joins TRBV3-1 to TRBJ2-7; perhaps TRBD1 as D (5 bases). Germline lookup yields CDR1 LGHDT and CDR2 YNNKEL (reference sequence). The CDR3 loop spans 12 amino acids. V shed 1 base and J shed 11 bases, with 12 bases lying between them. The CDR3 sequence: CASSQAAGKEYF. In nucleotides, the CDR3 is TGTGCCAGCAGCCAAGCGGCAGGGAAGGAGTACTTC.

The rearrangement links TRBV4-2 to TRBJ1-6; the D is unclear. The CDR3 runs to 19 residues. The V gene lost 0 bases and the J gene lost 1 base, with 16 bases spanning the gap. In germline, CDR1 is LGHNA, CDR2 YNFKEQ. The CDR3 spells CASSQESGLYGSYNSPLHF. Here the CDR3 DNA reads TGTGCCAGCAGCCAAGAAAGTGGCCTCTACGGGTCCTATAATTCACCCCTCCACTTT.

This clonotype has just a few counts. This chain connects TRBV3-1 to TRBJ2-7; TRBD1 matches 10 bases. The J segment lost 5 bases and the V segment lost 4 bases, leaving 11 bases of the junction unmatched. Germline CDR1 is LGHDT and CDR2 is YNNKEL (reference sequence). The CDR3 extends over 16 amino acids. DNA of the CDR3: TGTGCCAGCAGCCGACCCGGGACAGGGGTTTCCCACGAGCAGTACTTC. Protein sequence: CASSRPGTGVSHEQYF.

This clonotype was picked up a small number of times. The chain employs TRBV7-2 and TRBJ2-7; 9 bases are shared with TRBD1. Germline V gives CDR1 SGHTA, CDR2 FQGNSA. The CDR3 has 15 amino acids. Unmatched junction bases numbered 7, after V lost 5 bases and J lost 2 bases. CDR3 sequence: CASSGPGQGPYEQYF. CDR3 in DNA: TGTGCCAGCAGCGGTCCGGGACAGGGCCCCTACGAGCAGTACTTC. The variable domain in full, with the rest retrieved from reference TRBV7-2 and TRBJ2-7, is GAGVSQSPSNKVTEKGKDVELRCDPISGHTALYWYRQSLGQGLEFLIYFQGNSAPDKSGLPSDRFSAERTGGSVSTLTIQRTQQEDSAVYLCASSGPGQGPYEQYFGPGTRLTVT.

This chain connects TRBV18 to TRBJ2-1; D is unclear. Germline CDR1 is KGHSH and CDR2 is LQKENI. V was trimmed by 3 bases and J by 0 bases, leaving 9 bases between them. CDR3 length: 15 residues. CDR3: CASSPLVSSYNEQFF. CDR3 DNA sequence: TGTGCCAGCTCACCCCTGGTGAGCTCCTACAATGAGCAGTTCTTC.

The rearrangement uses TRBV28 and TRBJ2-4; 7 nucleotides line up with TRBD2. The CDR3 totals 17 residues. V gave up 3 bases and J gave up 3 bases; unmatched junction bases: 11. Germline lookup yields CDR1 MDHEN and CDR2 SYDVKM. For the CDR3, the DNA is TGTGCCAGCAGTTTCAATCTGGGAGGCGGGGGCAAAAACATTCAGTACTTC. This translates into CASSFNLGGGGKNIQYF.

The V and J genes are TRBV20-1 and TRBJ2-7; TRBD2 matches at 7 bases. Unmatched junction bases numbered 4, after V lost 1 base and J lost 4 bases. CDR3 length: 13 amino acids. Germline-derived CDR1 and CDR2 are DFQATT and SNEGSKA (reference sequence). The CDR3 here is CSARGGGAYEQYF. CDR3 in DNA: TGCAGTGCTAGAGGCGGGGGAGCTTACGAGCAGTACTTC.

The chain joins TRBV12-3 or TRBV12-4 to TRBJ2-1, with 10 bases matching TRBD2. V dropped 4 bases and J dropped 3; count of bases not matched to a gene: 3. This CDR3 is 15 amino acids long. This CDR3 reads CASSSLAGDYNEQFF. The CDR3, as DNA: TGTGCCAGCAGTTCTCTAGCGGGAGACTACAATGAGCAGTTCTTC.

This clonotype was found many times. This rearrangement joins TRBV7-8 to TRBJ1-1; unclear D gene. Germline-derived CDR1 and CDR2 are SGHVS and FQNEAQ. Trimming removed 5 bases from V and 2 bases from J, with 12 bases in between. CDR3 length: 14 residues. Written as DNA, the CDR3 is TGTGCCAGCAGCCCAGCCCGGGGAAACACTGAAGCTTTCTTT. It encodes CASSPARGNTEAFF.

The chain links TRBV4-2 to TRBJ2-3, with 10 bases lining up with TRBD2. Germline CDR1 reads LGHNA; CDR2 reads YNFKEQ. The CDR3 is 18 amino acids. Trimming removed 5 bases from V and 3 bases from J; junction bases left unmatched: 14. The CDR3 sequence is CASSYRAGGPEGTDTQYF. CDR3 nucleotide sequence: TGTGCCAGCAGCTACCGAGCGGGAGGGCCGGAGGGAACAGATACGCAGTATTTT.

This clonotype has a count of ten or more. The genes are TRBV20-1 and TRBJ2-4; D might be TRBD1 (6 bases). Looked up from germline, CDR1 is DFQATT and CDR2 is SNEGSKA (reference sequence). The CDR3 consists of 15 residues. The germline V and J ends were trimmed by 6 bases and 2 bases, with 17 bases remaining between them. CDR3 sequence reads: CSATLGQSPKNIQYF. CDR3 bases: TGCAGTGCAACCCTCGGACAGTCCCCCAAAAACATTCAGTACTTC.